This TCR beta chain was sequenced during a study of technical replicates of blood from a few donors. The germline V gene has CDR1 LNHDA and CDR2 SQIVND (reference sequence). V was pared by 5 bases and J by 12 bases, with 16 bases between. There are 13 residues in the CDR3. This clone appeared a single time. Measured with immunoSEQ multiplex PCR; TCRdb has only the in-frame clones, and not every one. The table lists tens of thousands of clones, around 84% of them singletons. Sequenced sample: PBMCs. This receptor was taken from a human donor in good health. Some clones in this sample may be carry-over from other donors' samples. The rearrangement links TRBV19 to TRBJ1-4; no clear D gene. The CDR3 sequence is CASSRRAEVELFF. The CDR3 DNA reads as TGTGCCAGTAGTCGCCGAGCTGAGGTGGAACTGTTTTTT.